The entry that follows covers one T cell receptor (beta chain) sequence. The data are from a study of T cell changes during pregnancy in multiple sclerosis. The germline V gene encodes CDR1 LGHNT and CDR2 FRNRAP. J gave up 6 bases and V 5 bases, and 4 bases lay outside the gene matches. The CDR3 extends over 14 amino acids. Here immunoSEQ multiplex PCR was the method, and the copy in TCRdb shows in-frame clones only, minus some. Among tens of thousands of clones listed, around 90% were seen once. The chain couples TRBV12-5 to TRBJ2-3; 11 bases align to TRBD1. Sequenced here: CD4+ T cells from peripheral blood mononuclear cells, sampled in the third trimester of pregnancy. This receptor was taken from a female donor with multiple sclerosis, enrolled in a pregnancy study. CDR3 in DNA: TGTGCTAGTGGTCCCGGACAGGGGGCGGATACGCAGTATTTT. Translated, it gives CASGPGQGADTQYF.